This is a list of T cell receptor beta chains from one sample in a study of blood T cell repertoires in COVID-19. The assay was immunoSEQ multiplex PCR, and TCRdb's table has in-frame clones only and misses some. The sample consists of approximately 260,000 clones, approximately 83% of them appearing once. Source material: peripheral blood. Source of these receptors: an older woman with acute or convalescent COVID-19. Both conserved end residues are part of each CDR3. The order of the fields is D gene, clone size, J gene, V gene, CDR3 protein, CDR3 DNA. A D gene is named only where the DNA matches it firmly. Size is omitted from some rows. Given values are once, few, many or a class for expanded clones.

TRBD2	NA	TRBJ2-7	TRBV6-6	CASSVRLAGTNYEQYF	TGTGCCAGCAGTGTGAGACTAGCGGGGACTAACTACGAGCAGTACTTC
NA	NA	TRBJ1-2	TRBV6-5	CASSHPGKRGYTF	TGTGCCAGCAGCCATCCAGGAAAACGTGGCTACACCTTC
TRBD1	NA	TRBJ1-5	TRBV5-1	CASSLAGGPQSPQHF	TGCGCCAGCAGCTTGGCAGGGGGCCCGCAATCGCCCCAGCATTTT
TRBD2	NA	TRBJ2-7	TRBV7-8	CASSSSSGGFYEQYF	TGTGCCAGCAGCTCTTCTAGCGGGGGATTCTACGAGCAGTACTTC
NA	NA	TRBJ1-4	TRBV12-3/TRBV12-4	CASTRAGRGKLFF	TGTGCCAGCACCCGGGCGGGGCGCGGAAAACTGTTTTTT
NA	once	TRBJ1-1	TRBV27	CASSLQMNTEAFF	TGTGCCAGCAGTTTACAGATGAACACTGAAGCTTTCTTT
TRBD1	NA	TRBJ2-2	TRBV5-6	CASSYLRTGGTGELFF	TGTGCCAGCAGCTACCTTAGGACAGGGGGAACCGGGGAGCTGTTTTTT
NA	NA	TRBJ1-6	TRBV3-1/TRBV3-2	CASSHNRVGYDSPLHF	TGTGCCAGCAGCCATAACCGGGTTGGATATGATTCACCCCTCCACTTT
TRBD2	NA	TRBJ2-7	TRBV5-8	CASSLWEGKGYEQYF	TGTGCCAGCAGCTTGTGGGAGGGAAAGGGCTACGAGCAGTACTTC
TRBD1	NA	TRBJ1-2	TRBV2	CASSPKTGGALGYTF	TGTGCCAGCAGTCCTAAGACAGGGGGCGCCTTGGGCTACACCTTC
NA	NA	TRBJ1-5	TRBV4-2	CASSQGERQPQHF	TGTGCCAGCAGCCAAGGGGAGAGGCAGCCCCAGCATTTT
NA	NA	TRBJ1-2	TRBV5-1	CASSLAGGEGYTF	TGCGCCAGCAGCTTGGCCGGGGGAGAGGGCTACACCTTC
TRBD1	NA	TRBJ1-4	TRBV5-1	CASGPGQLNEKLFF	TGCGCCAGCGGCCCGGGACAGCTTAATGAAAAACTGTTTTTT
NA	once	TRBJ2-1	TRBV5-4	CASSPGGSLEQFF	TGTGCCAGCAGCCCCGGAGGGAGCCTTGAGCAGTTCTTC
TRBD2	NA	TRBJ2-3	TRBV5-4	CASSLRLADTDTQYF	TGTGCCAGCAGCTTGCGGCTAGCGGACACAGATACGCAGTATTTT
NA	NA	TRBJ2-3	TRBV12-3/TRBV12-4	CASTVSDTQYF	TGTGCCAGCACTGTGTCAGATACGCAGTATTTT
TRBD1	NA	TRBJ1-4	TRBV5-6	CASSWGPGQGPNEKLFF	TGTGCCAGCAGCTGGGGACCGGGACAGGGACCTAATGAAAAACTGTTTTTT
NA	NA	TRBJ1-1	TRBV6-5	CASSYLMGGEAFF	TGTGCCAGCAGTTACCTCATGGGGGGGGAAGCTTTCTTT
NA	NA	TRBJ1-5	TRBV3-1/TRBV3-2	CASSPGYNQPQHF	TGTGCCAGCAGCCCAGGGTACAATCAGCCCCAGCATTTT
NA	NA	TRBJ1-2	TRBV18	CASSPPKGYRVGGYTF	TGTGCCAGCTCACCACCGAAAGGATACAGGGTGGGAGGCTACACCTTC
NA	NA	TRBJ2-3	TRBV5-1	CASRGLSTDTQYF	TGCGCCAGCCGAGGACTTAGCACAGATACGCAGTATTTT
TRBD1	NA	TRBJ1-6	TRBV19	CASKIGTEYNSPLHF	TGTGCCAGTAAAATCGGGACAGAATATAATTCACCCCTCCACTTT
NA	few	TRBJ1-3	TRBV7-9	CASSPDMPGNTIYF	TGTGCCAGCAGCCCCGACATGCCTGGAAACACCATATATTTT
TRBD1	NA	TRBJ1-2	TRBV5-1	CASSLAGQVEGYTF	TGCGCCAGCAGCTTGGCTGGACAGGTGGAAGGCTACACCTTC
TRBD2	few	TRBJ2-2	TRBV7-2	CASSFGAGGNTGELFF	TGTGCCAGCAGCTTCGGAGCGGGGGGGAACACCGGGGAGCTGTTTTTT
NA	NA	TRBJ2-5	TRBV24-1	CATTGTSVTQYF	TGTGCCACCACCGGGACTTCCGTGACCCAGTACTTC
TRBD2	few	TRBJ2-3	TRBV5-8	CASSWGSGGKNF	TGTGCCAGCAGCTGGGGGAGCGGGGGGAAGAATTTT
TRBD2	few	TRBJ2-3	TRBV3-1/TRBV3-2	CASSLSSGGVSDTQYF	TGTGCCAGCAGCCTATCTAGCGGGGGGGTTTCAGATACGCAGTATTTT
NA	NA	TRBJ1-1	TRBV27	CASSFARNTEAFF	TGTGCCAGCAGTTTCGCGAGGAACACTGAAGCTTTCTTT
TRBD2	once	TRBJ2-3	TRBV19	CASSIRWRGRSTDTQYF	TGTGCCAGTAGTATAAGATGGCGGGGGAGGAGCACAGATACGCAGTATTTT
NA	NA	TRBJ2-5	TRBV4-1	CASSQDVAPQGTQYF	TGCGCCAGCAGCCAAGATGTGGCGCCTCAGGGGACCCAGTACTTC
TRBD2	NA	TRBJ2-2	TRBV5-4	CASSRGGANTGELFF	TGTGCCAGCAGCCGGGGGGGGGCCAACACCGGGGAGCTGTTTTTT
NA	once	TRBJ2-3	TRBV19	CASSTRPTDTQYF	TGTGCCAGTAGTACGAGGCCCACGGATACGCAGTATTTT
TRBD2	NA	TRBJ2-1	TRBV5-5	CASSPLAGVLNEQFF	TGTGCCAGCAGCCCATTAGCGGGGGTACTGAATGAGCAGTTCTTC
NA	NA	TRBJ1-2	TRBV9	CASSVLQGLGDDYTF	TGTGCCAGCAGCGTTTTACAGGGCTTGGGTGATGACTACACCTTC
NA	NA	TRBJ1-2	TRBV9	CASSVDQGNYGYTF	TGTGCCAGCAGCGTAGATCAGGGTAACTATGGCTACACCTTC
NA	NA	TRBJ2-6	TRBV3-1/TRBV3-2	CASGDSGANVLTF	TGTGCCTCGGGGGACTCTGGGGCCAACGTCCTGACTTTC
NA	NA	TRBJ1-1	TRBV3-1/TRBV3-2	CASSTTGEAFF	TGTGCCAGCAGCACAACAGGGGAAGCTTTCTTT
TRBD1	NA	TRBJ2-7	TRBV7-9	CATGQSDEQYF	TGTGCCACGGGACAGTCGGACGAGCAGTACTTC
NA	once	TRBJ1-1	TRBV20-1	CSGEGTEAFF	TGCAGTGGTGAGGGCACTGAAGCTTTCTTT
NA	NA	TRBJ1-2	TRBV5-1	CASSLGQRLYTF	TGCGCCAGCAGCTTGGGACAGAGACTCTACACCTTC
TRBD1	NA	TRBJ2-1	TRBV11-3	CASSLGRQGDDNEQFF	TGTGCCAGCAGCTTAGGGCGACAGGGGGACGACAATGAGCAGTTCTTC
NA	once	TRBJ2-2	TRBV2	CASSDEGLNTGELFF	TGTGCCAGCAGTGATGAGGGCCTGAACACCGGGGAGCTGTTTTTT
NA	NA	TRBJ2-2	TRBV7-9	CASMQATGELFF	TGTGCCAGCATGCAGGCCACCGGGGAGCTGTTTTTT
TRBD1	once	TRBJ2-3	TRBV6-5	CASIGRGLVNTQYF	TGTGCCAGCATTGGCAGGGGGCTTGTGAATACGCAGTATTTT
NA	NA	TRBJ2-7	TRBV5-5	CASSADSGTSGEQYF	TGTGCCAGCAGCGCTGACTCGGGAACCTCCGGTGAGCAGTACTTC
NA	NA	TRBJ2-2	TRBV6-1	CASSEIQEPGELFF	TGTGCCAGCAGTGAAATACAGGAGCCCGGGGAGCTGTTTTTT
TRBD1	NA	TRBJ1-2	TRBV5-1	CASSLGGQVDPGYTF	TGCGCCAGCAGCCTTGGGGGACAGGTCGATCCTGGCTACACCTTC
NA	NA	TRBJ2-6	TRBV19	CASSWGVSGANVLTF	TGTGCCAGTAGCTGGGGGGTCTCTGGGGCCAACGTCCTGACTTTC
TRBD1	NA	TRBJ2-3	TRBV24-1	CATSEYMTGTGGADTQYF	TGTGCCACCAGTGAGTATATGACCGGGACAGGGGGAGCAGATACGCAGTATTTT
NA	NA	TRBJ2-3	TRBV14	CASSQDLSDTQYF	TGTGCCAGCAGCCAAGATCTATCAGATACGCAGTATTTT
TRBD1	once	TRBJ1-2	TRBV30	CALTQGAEDYGYTF	TGTGCCTTAACTCAGGGGGCTGAGGACTATGGCTACACCTTC
TRBD2	NA	TRBJ2-1	TRBV7-3	CASSLSGGSGVANEQFF	TGTGCCAGCAGCTTAAGTGGAGGTAGCGGGGTGGCAAATGAGCAGTTCTTC